The present TCR beta chain was sequenced within a study of vaccination effects on CD4 cells after COVID-19. As for the study in general: Post-vaccine sample collection fell at a median of 72 days after the second dose.

Comments on this clone: Its antigen is as yet unknown.

The protocol was immunoSEQ multiplex PCR, while the TCRdb copy is restricted to in-frame clones and leaves out a portion. The sample shows about 24,000 clones, roughly three quarters of them seen only once. Points from the study as a whole: Just 1 of 255 vaccine-induced clones in healthy recipients was cross-reactive.

CDR3 length: 15 amino acids. Germline V gene sequence: CDR1 SGHVS, CDR2 FNYEAQ. V shed 0 bases and J shed 5 bases, with 10 bases lying between them. After expansion with viral peptide pools in the ViraFEST assay, antigen-specific CD4+ T cells were sequenced. The culture ran for approximately nine days before CD4+ T cells were isolated. The participants, recipients of two vaccine doses, got either BNT162b2 or mRNA-1273. Vaccine recipients had no previous SARS-CoV-2 infection; their nucleocapsid antibodies were negative. A few million PBMC were seeded per well and grown in the presence of roughly 10 IU/ml IL-2 and 9.5 to 10 ug/ml peptides.

This rearrangement joins TRBV7-6 to TRBJ2-2, with D possibly matching TRBD1 (5 bases). The receptor comes from a human donor who received a COVID-19 vaccine. Sequences were derived from CD4+ T cells from PBMCs cultured with SARS-CoV-2 spike peptides, sampled after COVID-19 vaccination. This CDR3 is CASSLAQGWTGELFF. The CDR3 nucleotides read TGTGCCAGCAGCTTAGCCCAGGGATGGACCGGGGAGCTGTTTTTT.